Listed here is a single TCR beta chain. The antigen is unknown. This entry belongs to a study of T cell responses to AZD1222 COVID-19 vaccine. Broader study findings: Nearly half of the spike-specific TCRs reportedly recognize variant regions that carry no mutations. The donor group comprised mostly white British people and more females; the analysis possibly underestimated clonal diversity. Among vaccine-associated CD4 TCRs, coverage spanned spike, with dominance at 160-218 and 743-854. At baseline, just a handful of AZD1222 recipients tested seropositive.

The assay was immunoSEQ multiplex PCR, and TCRdb's table has in-frame clones only and misses some. The data contain 95,000 to 150,000 clones, around 92% of them singletons. Between the trimmed V and J ends, which lost 11 bases and 0 bases, there was a span of 13 bases. The germline V gene encodes CDR1 SNHLY and CDR2 FYNNEI. This CDR3 contains 13 residues. The sample in question was peripheral blood, obtained 28 days after the second AZD1222 dose. This rearrangement joins TRBV2 to TRBJ1-1, with D possibly being TRBD1 (5 bases). The TCR was taken from an adult who received the AZD1222 COVID-19 vaccine. DNA for the CDR3: TGTGCCGGATCTGAGGGGATGAACACTGAAGCTTTCTTT. Protein sequence: CAGSEGMNTEAFF.